This entry describes one TCR beta chain. The data were produced by immunoSEQ multiplex PCR, yet TCRdb's version contains in-frame clones alone and is incomplete. Among about 170,000 clones, 85% were seen once, and the ten largest hold around 8.9%. This sample was included in a study of blood T cell repertoires in COVID-19. Study overall: In each case, the material was cDNA or gDNA derived from T cells, B-cell-depleted T cells, or PBMCs.

CDR1 SGHRS and CDR2 YFSETQ come from the germline V gene. The length of the CDR3 is 15 residues. V gave up 4 bases and J gave up 5 bases; unmatched junction bases: 12. Sequenced input: peripheral blood. The chain combines TRBV5-1 with TRBJ2-7; 7 nucleotides line up with TRBD2. The TCR originated in a woman of 80 years or more with COVID-19, enrolled during active disease. CDR3 sequence: CASSQERGYIHEQYF. The CDR3 nucleotides are TGCGCCAGCAGCCAGGAGCGGGGATACATCCACGAGCAGTACTTC.